Detailed here is one T cell receptor (beta chain). Only a few counts were recorded for this clonotype. Its antigen remains unidentified. No much larger clone exists at a distance of one base, and base qualities are not known. This sample was included in a study of T cells in Graves' hyperthyroidism and ophthalmopathy (dated by TCRdb to the late 2010s). For the study in its entirety: Peripheral blood samples were taken at initial diagnosis, before any treatment was given. An independent validation cohort of 18 to 20 hyperthyroidism patients and approximately 16 patients who later progressed to ophthalmopathy tested prospective prediction of ophthalmopathy. In about 6 Graves' hyperthyroidism patients, the study also compared T-cell repertoires from thyroid tissue with T-cell repertoires from blood. According to the paper, TCR Vbeta CDR3 sequencing was carried out on over 130 peripheral blood samples, which came from around 43 ophthalmopathy, around 74 hyperthyroidism and approximately 17 progressor patients. To identify distinguishing TCR V-J signatures, a discovery cohort of about 100 patients was used, comprising 43 with Graves' ophthalmopathy and 57 with stable Graves' hyperthyroidism. The 75 to 100 discovery patients were randomly divided into training and test sets at a 7:3 ratio. Following sampling, methimazole starting at 30 mg daily was given to hyperthyroidism patients, and high-dose intravenous methylprednisolone was given to ophthalmopathy patients. The paper as a whole reports these results and caveats: In validation, the model predicted progression to ophthalmopathy a median of about 6 months before onset, with over 60% sensitivity and about 75% specificity. Most expanded thyroid clonotypes (frequency above 0.001) were also detected in blood, a finding suggesting that blood repertoires may reflect thyroid immune responses. Ophthalmopathy was separated from stable hyperthyroidism by a 13 V-J signature model, with over 85% sensitivity and about 81% specificity obtained in cross-validation and 80%/75% obtained in testing. No statistical method was used to fix the sample size in advance, and group allocation was not hidden from the investigators.

The CDR3 holds 13 amino acids from the cysteine to the phenylalanine. Of the read, only the CDR3 DNA is kept; its 39 bases are in frame from base 1. From the germline V gene (reference sequence), CDR1 is LGHDT and CDR2 is YNNKEL. Clipping removes 4 bases from V and 5 bases from J, with 5 as the unmatched junction base count. Stable Graves' hyperthyroidism was defined as no progression to ophthalmopathy during 18 months of follow-up. The hyperthyroidism patients were between 18 and 65 years old and newly diagnosed, with a disease duration of less than 2 months. Any patient with an uncontrolled infection, another autoimmune disease, pregnancy or lactation was excluded. Diagnoses were established on the basis of clinical symptoms, serum thyroxine and TRAb, thyroid ultrasound, and orbital computed tomography. PBMCs were separated from roughly 10 ml of fresh peripheral blood using Ficoll-Paque density gradient centrifugation. Trizol reagent was used to extract total RNA, and RNA quality was then checked on an Agilent 2100 Bioanalyzer.

Amplification of TCR beta CDR3 regions was carried out from RNA transcripts. The first round of RT-PCR for the TCR CDR3 was performed with the HTBI primer set and the Qiagen OneStep RT-PCR kit. A second multiplex PCR round built the libraries, followed by size selection and purification. Sequencing of the libraries was done on an Illumina HiSeq2000 using paired-end 100 bp reads. In the source study's methods: SOAPnuke was used to process the raw data, with reads discarded if the reads contained adapters or uncalled bases, had a mean Phred below 15, or lacked an exact constant-primer or identifier match. High-quality paired reads were merged with COPE v1.2.5, and unique nucleotide sequences were defined as clonotypes. MiTCR v1.1 was used to align the clonotypes against IMGT TRBV, TRBD and TRBJ reference segments. The analysis was restricted to V-J combinations with a frequency above 0.0001, which together covered roughly 99% of the repertoires. The TCS score was defined as F50 (clonal expansion) divided by E x V (chaos), with BLOSUM62-based TCRdist calculated between CDR3 peptides within each V-J. Welch's t-statistics and random forest reduced several hundred V-J features to roughly 13, which were used in a naive Bayes classifier (R e1071). The public reads were reanalyzed by TCRdb: fastp trimming at Q25, MiXCR alignment, in-frame beta chains only. Identical CDR3 proteins give one entry, which carries the most common genes and DNA. Clone size and V and J calls follow TCRdb, not the original study. Recorded for this sample are about 700,000 distinct CDR3 sequences; 11% to 15% of them occurred a single time. About 9.4% of the sample comes from the top ten.

This receptor was obtained from a young woman with Graves' hyperthyroidism. The sequenced material came from blood. The chain is encoded by TRBV3-1 joined to TRBJ2-7, and 7 bases in between align with TRBD1. The nucleotide sequence reads as follows: TGTGCCAGCAGCCGAGTGACAGGGAACGAGCAGTACTTC. Its protein reads: CASSRVTGNEQYF.